This is a list of T cell receptor beta chains from one sample in a study of cytomegalovirus exposure and HLA in healthy donors. Profiled with immunoSEQ multiplex PCR; TCRdb holds only in-frame clones, not every one. This table holds tens of thousands of clones, roughly 85% found once. Sequencing was carried out using PBMCs. Receptors originate from a man under 40 in good health and CMV-seronegative. Each CDR3 is given with its conserved first and last residue. A D gene is named only where the DNA matches it firmly. Some rows mark clone size as missing; the rest say once, few, many or name a class of expanded clone.

CDR3: CASSVLTGITDTQYF
DNA: TGTGCCAGCAGCGTCTTGACAGGGATCACAGATACGCAGTATTTT
D: TRBD1
size: NA
J: TRBJ2-3
V: TRBV9
length: 15

CDR3: CASSERGNTEAFF
DNA: TGTGCCAGCAGTGAACGGGGGAACACTGAAGCTTTCTTT
D: NA
size: few
J: TRBJ1-1
V: TRBV6-1
length: 13

CDR3: CASSPGQGASNEQFF
DNA: TGCGCCAGCAGCCCCGGACAGGGGGCTTCCAATGAGCAGTTCTTC
D: TRBD1
size: NA
J: TRBJ2-1
V: TRBV5-1
length: 15

CDR3: CASSPSIEAFF
DNA: TGCGCCAGCAGCCCTAGCATTGAAGCTTTCTTT
D: NA
size: NA
J: TRBJ1-1
V: TRBV10-2
length: 11

CDR3: CATQRGGYTDTQYF
DNA: TGTGCCACCCAGCGGGGGGGATACACAGATACGCAGTATTTT
D: TRBD2
size: once
J: TRBJ2-3
V: TRBV27
length: 14

CDR3: CASSLTLAGVGDTQYF
DNA: TGTGCCAGCTCACTTACACTAGCGGGAGTGGGAGATACGCAGTATTTT
D: TRBD2
size: NA
J: TRBJ2-3
V: TRBV18
length: 16

CDR3: CASSYGGGNTEAFF
DNA: TGTGCCAGCAGTTACGGGGGCGGAAACACTGAAGCTTTCTTT
D: NA
size: NA
J: TRBJ1-1
V: TRBV6-5
length: 14

CDR3: CASSPPGQGRGYTF
DNA: TGTGCCAGCAGCCCCCCCGGACAGGGGCGAGGCTACACCTTC
D: TRBD1
size: NA
J: TRBJ1-2
V: TRBV6-5
length: 14

CDR3: CAGGQGPYEQYF
DNA: TGTGCCGGGGGACAGGGCCCCTACGAGCAGTACTTC
D: TRBD1
size: NA
J: TRBJ2-7
V: TRBV18
length: 12

CDR3: CASSLRDNNSPLHF
DNA: TGTGCCAGCAGCCTACGGGACAATAATTCACCCCTCCACTTT
D: NA
size: few
J: TRBJ1-6
V: TRBV5-6
length: 14

CDR3: CASSQDQNSGANVLTF
DNA: TGTGCCAGCAGCCAAGATCAAAACTCTGGGGCCAACGTCCTGACTTTC
D: NA
size: medium-sized
J: TRBJ2-6
V: TRBV4-2
length: 16

CDR3: CAISDGTGGEKLFF
DNA: TGTGCCATCAGTGATGGGACCGGGGGTGAAAAACTGTTTTTT
D: NA
size: NA
J: TRBJ1-4
V: TRBV10-3
length: 14

CDR3: CASSPKGQQETQYF
DNA: TGTGCCAGCTCACCAAAGGGACAGCAAGAGACCCAGTACTTC
D: TRBD1
size: NA
J: TRBJ2-5
V: TRBV18
length: 14

CDR3: CASTLSGGSPNEQFF
DNA: TGCGCCAGCACCCTAAGCGGAGGATCGCCGAATGAGCAGTTCTTC
D: NA
size: few
J: TRBJ2-1
V: TRBV4-1
length: 15

CDR3: CASSLRSLMNTEAFF
DNA: TGTGCCAGCAGCTTACGGAGTTTAATGAACACTGAAGCTTTCTTT
D: NA
size: NA
J: TRBJ1-1
V: TRBV7-8
length: 15

CDR3: CASSYSYISGNTIYF
DNA: TGTGCCAGCAGTTACTCGTACATCTCTGGAAACACCATATATTTT
D: NA
size: NA
J: TRBJ1-3
V: TRBV6-6
length: 15

CDR3: CASSLRDNTDTQYF
DNA: TGTGCCAGCAGTCTTCGGGATAACACAGATACGCAGTATTTT
D: NA
size: NA
J: TRBJ2-3
V: TRBV6-6
length: 14

CDR3: CASSSGGAYEQYF
DNA: TGTGCCAGCAGCTCCGGGGGAGCGTACGAGCAGTACTTC
D: NA
size: NA
J: TRBJ2-7
V: TRBV7-3
length: 13

CDR3: CASSLLARRDNEQFF
DNA: TGCGCCAGCAGCTTGCTGGCTAGGCGGGACAATGAGCAGTTCTTC
D: NA
size: NA
J: TRBJ2-1
V: TRBV5-1
length: 15

CDR3: CASSPQALNGYTF
DNA: TGTGCCAGCAGTCCACAGGCGCTCAATGGCTACACCTTC
D: NA
size: NA
J: TRBJ1-2
V: TRBV6-5
length: 13

CDR3: CASSRESSYEQYF
DNA: TGTGCCAGCTCTCGTGAGAGCTCCTACGAGCAGTACTTC
D: NA
size: NA
J: TRBJ2-7
V: TRBV18
length: 13

CDR3: CAISESNNLNTEAFF
DNA: TGTGCCATCAGTGAGTCGAACAACCTGAACACTGAAGCTTTCTTT
D: NA
size: NA
J: TRBJ1-1
V: TRBV10-3
length: 15

CDR3: CASSPKGRGDYNSPLHF
DNA: TGTGCCAGCAGCCCCAAAGGCCGGGGGGACTATAATTCACCCCTCCACTTT
D: NA
size: few
J: TRBJ1-6
V: TRBV14
length: 17

CDR3: CASSQSTNEKLFF
DNA: TGTGCCAGCAGTCAATCAACTAATGAAAAACTGTTTTTT
D: NA
size: NA
J: TRBJ1-4
V: TRBV2
length: 13

CDR3: CASSNSLMVASEKLFF
DNA: TGTGCCAGCAGTAACTCCTTGATGGTTGCGAGTGAAAAACTGTTTTTT
D: NA
size: few
J: TRBJ1-4
V: TRBV27
length: 16

CDR3: CASSLAGGRRPPGIEAFF
DNA: TGCGCCAGCAGCTTGGCGGGGGGACGAAGACCCCCCGGGATTGAAGCTTTCTTT
D: NA
size: NA
J: TRBJ1-1
V: TRBV5-1
length: 18

CDR3: CATVPISYCNEQFF
DNA: TGTGCCACCGTACCCATTAGTTACTGCAATGAGCAGTTCTTC
D: NA
size: NA
J: TRBJ2-1
V: TRBV25-1
length: 14

CDR3: CASSFPGQYNEQFF
DNA: TGTGCCAGCAGCTTTCCGGGACAGTACAATGAGCAGTTCTTC
D: TRBD1
size: NA
J: TRBJ2-1
V: TRBV5-8
length: 14

CDR3: CAWRGVAGRTGELFF
DNA: TGTGCCTGGAGGGGTGTGGCAGGGAGGACCGGGGAGCTGTTTTTT
D: NA
size: NA
J: TRBJ2-2
V: TRBV30
length: 15

CDR3: CASSKVNRDFNYGYTF
DNA: TGTGCCAGCAGCAAAGTAAATCGGGACTTCAACTATGGCTACACCTTC
D: NA
size: NA
J: TRBJ1-2
V: TRBV21-1
length: 16

CDR3: CASSFSGQGADEQYF
DNA: TGTGCCAGCAGTTTTTCGGGACAGGGGGCGGACGAGCAGTACTTC
D: TRBD1
size: NA
J: TRBJ2-7
V: TRBV27
length: 15

CDR3: CASSRYGYTF
DNA: TGTGCCAGCAGCCGGTATGGCTACACCTTC
D: NA
size: NA
J: TRBJ1-2
V: TRBV7-9
length: 10

CDR3: CASRGSGGSQYEQYF
DNA: TGTGCCAGCAGAGGGAGCGGGGGGTCCCAGTACGAGCAGTACTTC
D: TRBD2
size: NA
J: TRBJ2-7
V: TRBV7-2
length: 15

CDR3: CASSLPGGEQFF
DNA: TGTGCCAGCAGCTTACCGGGGGGAGAGCAGTTCTTC
D: TRBD2
size: once
J: TRBJ2-1
V: TRBV7-9
length: 12

CDR3: CASSEVRGYTF
DNA: TGTGCCAGCAGTGAAGTACGGGGCTACACCTTC
D: NA
size: NA
J: TRBJ1-2
V: TRBV28
length: 11

CDR3: CATIDNYEQYF
DNA: TGTGCCACCATCGACAACTACGAGCAGTACTTC
D: NA
size: NA
J: TRBJ2-7
V: TRBV10-3
length: 11

CDR3: CSVSATVYGYTF
DNA: TGCAGCGTTAGCGCAACGGTTTATGGCTACACCTTC
D: NA
size: once
J: TRBJ1-2
V: TRBV29-1
length: 12